The present entry profiles one T cell receptor (beta chain) with its context. The entry originates in a study of control samples from healthy donors and cancer patients. Germline V CDR1 and CDR2: MNHEY, SVGEGT. The junction had 9 bases not matched to a gene; V was cut back by 4 bases and J by 2 bases. The CDR3 spans 17 residues. The repertoire was sequenced with immunoSEQ multiplex PCR; TCRdb's copy has only in-frame clones and lacks some. The sample records about 150,000 clones, over 90% being singletons. This rearrangement joins TRBV6-2 or TRBV6-3 to TRBJ2-7, with 12 bases identical to TRBD1. The sequencing sample was made of blood. The sequence came from a man aged 50 to 60 in good health. CDR3 amino acids: CASSWDRGRYPAYEQYF. CDR3 in DNA: TGTGCCAGCAGTTGGGACAGGGGGCGCTATCCAGCCTACGAGCAGTACTTC.